A selection of T cell receptor beta chains follows, all from one sample in a study of regulatory T cells in long-lasting Graves disease. TCRdb re-derived calls from the multiplex PCR reads in MiXCR, one entry per CDR3 protein. This sample has about 350,000 distinct CDR3 sequences; roughly 16% occur once, and the top ten carry about 19%. The same specimen was also included in a second study, on T cells in Graves' hyperthyroidism and ophthalmopathy.

The sequences come from peripheral blood mononuclear cells (PBMCs), collected at new diagnosis, from a patient treated with antithyroid drugs. These receptors originate from a woman between 18 and 29 years old with Graves disease. The CDR3 runs from the conserved cysteine through the conserved F or W. A D gene is named only where the DNA matches it firmly. Only some rows state a clone size, as once, few, many or a class for expanded clones.

J gene,V gene,clone size,D gene,CDR3 protein,CDR3 DNA
TRBJ2-1,TRBV28,.,TRBD2,CASRGRLAGGNEQFF,TGTGCCAGCAGGGGGAGACTAGCGGGGGGCAATGAGCAGTTCTTC
TRBJ1-2,TRBV5-1,.,TRBD1,CASSFGTGSYGYTF,TGCGCCAGCAGCTTCGGGACAGGGAGCTATGGCTACACCTTC
TRBJ1-6,TRBV3-1,.,.,CASSQDGSLSSPLHF,TGTGCCAGCAGCCAAGATGGGAGCCTTAGTTCACCCCTCCACTTT
TRBJ2-7,TRBV20-1,many,TRBD1,CSARADRDYEQYF,TGCAGTGCTAGAGCGGACAGGGACTACGAGCAGTACTTC
TRBJ2-5,TRBV7-9,many,TRBD1,CASSLAGTGKETQYF,TGTGCCAGCAGCTTAGCGGGGACAGGAAAAGAGACCCAGTACTTC
TRBJ2-2,TRBV24-1,many,TRBD1,CATSDSRTGGDTGELFF,TGTGCCACCAGTGATTCTCGGACAGGGGGGGACACCGGGGAGCTGTTTTTT
TRBJ2-7,TRBV27,.,TRBD1,CASSAGTGRYEQYF,TGTGCCAGCAGTGCCGGGACAGGTCGCTACGAGCAGTACTTC
TRBJ1-2,TRBV3-1,many,TRBD1,CASSLRTGTPAKPYGYTF,TGTGCCAGCAGCCTCCGGACAGGGACCCCAGCTAAGCCTTATGGCTACACCTTC
TRBJ2-2,TRBV5-1,many,TRBD2,CASSISGGATSGELFF,TGCGCCAGCAGCATTAGCGGGGGGGCCACCTCCGGGGAGCTGTTTTTT
TRBJ2-1,TRBV20-1,.,TRBD2,CSASCETSIAGASYNEQFF,TGCAGTGCTAGTTGTGAAACATCAATAGCGGGAGCGAGCTACAATGAGCAGTTCTTC
TRBJ2-7,TRBV20-1,many,TRBD2,CSARSGLAGTPYEQYF,TGCAGTGCTAGATCCGGATTAGCGGGAACGCCCTACGAGCAGTACTTC
TRBJ2-2,TRBV28,many,TRBD2,CASSFLAGGPVDTGELFF,TGTGCCAGCAGTTTTTTAGCGGGGGGGCCCGTGGACACCGGGGAGCTGTTTTTT
TRBJ2-2,TRBV11-2,few,.,CASSPSLAGELFF,TGTGCCAGCAGCCCCTCCCTAGCCGGGGAGCTGTTTTTT
TRBJ2-3,TRBV11-2,many,.,CASSLIGSDTQYF,TGTGCCAGCAGCTTAATTGGGTCAGATACGCAGTATTTT